This is a list of T cell receptor beta chains from one sample in a study of PD-1 blockade in classical Hodgkin lymphoma. The assay was immunoSEQ multiplex PCR, and TCRdb's table has in-frame clones only and misses some. In the table there are 15,000 or so clones, roughly four fifths of which are singletons. Material for sequencing was peripheral blood mononuclear cells (PBMCs). These receptors all come from a human donor with classical Hodgkin lymphoma. Each CDR3 is given with its conserved first and last residue. A D gene is named only where the DNA matches it firmly. Clone size is given for some rows only: seen once, a few or many times, or a class if the clone is expanded.

cdr3_aa: CSVAGWGLAVTDTQYF; cdr3_nt: TGCAGCGTCGCAGGGTGGGGACTAGCGGTCACAGATACGCAGTATTTT; v_call: TRBV29-1; j_call: TRBJ2-3; d_call: TRBD2; clone_size: few
cdr3_aa: CASSLWDISTNEKLFF; cdr3_nt: TGTGCCAGCAGTTTATGGGACATTTCAACTAATGAAAAACTGTTTTTT; v_call: TRBV28; j_call: TRBJ1-4; d_call: .; clone_size: few
cdr3_aa: CASSLGGGQPQHF; cdr3_nt: TGTGCCAGCTCTCTCGGGGGCGGTCAGCCCCAGCATTTT; v_call: TRBV18; j_call: TRBJ1-5; d_call: .; clone_size: .
cdr3_aa: CASSQSRGLDGDEQYF; cdr3_nt: TGCGCCAGCAGTCAATCGAGGGGACTAGACGGGGACGAGCAGTACTTC; v_call: TRBV23-1; j_call: TRBJ2-7; d_call: TRBD2; clone_size: .
cdr3_aa: CATTRGQAEAFF; cdr3_nt: TGTGCCACTACCCGTGGACAGGCCGAAGCTTTCTTT; v_call: TRBV2; j_call: TRBJ1-1; d_call: TRBD1; clone_size: .
cdr3_aa: CASSDPRLPYEQYF; cdr3_nt: TGTGCCAGCAGTGACCCCAGGCTCCCCTACGAGCAGTACTTC; v_call: TRBV2; j_call: TRBJ2-7; d_call: .; clone_size: .
cdr3_aa: CASSLGGEQYF; cdr3_nt: TGTGCCAGCAGCCTAGGGGGCGAGCAGTACTTC; v_call: TRBV27; j_call: TRBJ2-7; d_call: .; clone_size: .
cdr3_aa: CASSDNSYNEQFF; cdr3_nt: TGTGCCAGCAGTGACAACTCCTACAATGAGCAGTTCTTC; v_call: TRBV6-4; j_call: TRBJ2-1; d_call: .; clone_size: .
cdr3_aa: CAISGTSGRAIVNEQFF; cdr3_nt: TGTGCCATCAGTGGGACTAGCGGGAGGGCCATAGTCAATGAGCAGTTCTTC; v_call: TRBV10-3; j_call: TRBJ2-1; d_call: TRBD2; clone_size: .
cdr3_aa: CSAWTGGTDTQYF; cdr3_nt: TGCAGTGCCTGGACAGGGGGCACAGATACGCAGTATTTT; v_call: TRBV29-1; j_call: TRBJ2-3; d_call: TRBD1; clone_size: once
cdr3_aa: CASSPGASRGGRSEQYF; cdr3_nt: TGTGCCAGCAGCCCAGGGGCGTCGAGGGGAGGCCGCTCCGAGCAGTACTTC; v_call: TRBV7-9; j_call: TRBJ2-7; d_call: .; clone_size: .
cdr3_aa: CASSVYGTGSETQYF; cdr3_nt: TGTGCCAGCAGTGTATACGGGACAGGATCAGAGACCCAGTACTTC; v_call: TRBV6-1; j_call: TRBJ2-5; d_call: TRBD1; clone_size: .
cdr3_aa: CASSLYRGNTGELFF; cdr3_nt: TGTGCCAGCAGCTTGTATAGGGGGAACACCGGGGAGCTGTTTTTT; v_call: TRBV5-4; j_call: TRBJ2-2; d_call: .; clone_size: .
cdr3_aa: CASSLERAPPSGEYNEQFF; cdr3_nt: TGTGCCAGCAGCTTAGAACGGGCCCCCCCTAGCGGGGAGTACAATGAGCAGTTCTTC; v_call: TRBV7-4; j_call: TRBJ2-1; d_call: TRBD2; clone_size: .
cdr3_aa: CASSEASVADTQYF; cdr3_nt: TGTGCCAGCAGTGAGGCCTCAGTGGCAGATACGCAGTATTTT; v_call: TRBV25-1; j_call: TRBJ2-3; d_call: .; clone_size: .
cdr3_aa: CSLSRAPTGTQYF; cdr3_nt: TGCAGCCTCTCTCGAGCTCCCACCGGTACGCAGTATTTT; v_call: TRBV29-1; j_call: TRBJ2-3; d_call: .; clone_size: .
cdr3_aa: CASSESGTNGYTF; cdr3_nt: TGTGCCAGCAGTGAGTCAGGGACCAATGGCTACACCTTC; v_call: TRBV25-1; j_call: TRBJ1-2; d_call: .; clone_size: .
cdr3_aa: CASSSSDTWYGYTF; cdr3_nt: TGTGCCAGCAGCTCATCGGATACTTGGTATGGCTACACCTTC; v_call: TRBV5-4; j_call: TRBJ1-2; d_call: .; clone_size: .
cdr3_aa: CASSLGQGTTDTQYF; cdr3_nt: TGCGCCAGCAGCTTGGGTCAGGGGACGACAGATACGCAGTATTTT; v_call: TRBV5-1; j_call: TRBJ2-3; d_call: .; clone_size: .
cdr3_aa: CASSGRKGLSNQPQHF; cdr3_nt: TGTGCCAGCAGTGGTCGAAAGGGACTTAGCAATCAGCCCCAGCATTTT; v_call: TRBV27; j_call: TRBJ1-5; d_call: .; clone_size: once
cdr3_aa: CASSMEQGDKTYEQYF; cdr3_nt: TGTGCCAGTAGTATGGAACAGGGAGACAAAACCTACGAGCAGTACTTC; v_call: TRBV19; j_call: TRBJ2-7; d_call: .; clone_size: .
cdr3_aa: CSGNRDTGELFF; cdr3_nt: TGCAGCGGGAACAGAGACACCGGGGAGCTGTTTTTT; v_call: TRBV29-1; j_call: TRBJ2-2; d_call: .; clone_size: .